This T cell receptor (beta chain) came from a study of tumor and adjacent non-tumor tissue in lung cancer. Study at large: There were 11 to 12 adenocarcinoma, a couple of squamous cell carcinoma and 1 small cell lung cancer cases. Each sample yielded a few million productive TCRbeta reads on average.

A modified ARM-PCR protocol with three rounds of nested PCR amplified TCRbeta. TCRdb re-called the multiplex PCR reads with MiXCR, one entry per CDR3 protein. The table records about 93,000 distinct CDR3 sequences, just over 65% of them present only once. As to this clonotype: Its antigen is undetermined.

Overall study results and limits: Tumor repertoires had a smaller top 100 clone share than normal lung. TCR diversity was significantly greater in tumor than normal lung tissue.

This CDR3 has 11 amino acids. The V gene lost 10 bases and the J gene lost 7 bases, with 11 bases spanning the gap. CDR1 and CDR2 from the germline V gene are SGHAT and FQDESV (reference sequence). RNA was extracted from bulk tissue without any cell sorting. Sequenced material: lung tumor tissue. The TCR originated in a man in his 60s with non-small cell lung cancer. The J gene is TRBJ2-1, the V gene TRBV11-1, with TRBD2 as a possible D gene (5 bases). The CDR3 spells CATVGANEQFF. In DNA, the CDR3 is TGTGCCACCGTGGGAGCTAATGAGCAGTTCTTC.